This T cell receptor beta chain comes out of a study of Graves' ophthalmopathy and Graves' hyperthyroidism. CDR3 regions of TCR beta were amplified from RNA transcripts. An opening RT-PCR round employed HTBI primers and preceded a second-round multiplex PCR. TCRdb reprocessed the multiplex PCR reads via MiXCR and lists one record per CDR3 protein. The repertoire holds 350,000 to 400,000 distinct CDR3 sequences, with approximately 20% as singletons. This clonotype was recorded at least ten times. CDR1 and CDR2 from the germline V gene are LGHNA and YSLEER. CDR3 length: 14 amino acids. V lost 0 bases and J lost 4, with 10 bases in between.

The sequenced sample consisted of peripheral blood. This chain connects TRBV4-3 to TRBJ2-7; D gene unclear. The clonotype was recovered from a woman aged 18-29 years with Graves' ophthalmopathy. CDR3 residues: CASSQDLAAYEQYF. DNA of the CDR3: TGCGCCAGCAGCCAAGATTTGGCAGCGTACGAGCAGTACTTC.